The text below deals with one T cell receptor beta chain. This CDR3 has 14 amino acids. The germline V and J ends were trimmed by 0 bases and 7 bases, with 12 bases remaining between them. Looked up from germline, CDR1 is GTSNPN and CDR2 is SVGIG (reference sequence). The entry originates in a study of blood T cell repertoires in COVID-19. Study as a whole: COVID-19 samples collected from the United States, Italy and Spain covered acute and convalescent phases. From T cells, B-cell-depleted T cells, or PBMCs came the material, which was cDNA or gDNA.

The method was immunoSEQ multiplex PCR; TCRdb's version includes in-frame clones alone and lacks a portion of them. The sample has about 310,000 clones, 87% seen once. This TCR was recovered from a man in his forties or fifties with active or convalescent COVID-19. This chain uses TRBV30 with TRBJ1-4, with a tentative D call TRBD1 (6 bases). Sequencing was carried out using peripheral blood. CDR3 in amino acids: CAWSVQGDREKLFF. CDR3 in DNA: TGTGCCTGGAGTGTACAGGGTGATCGTGAAAAACTGTTTTTT.